The rows below give T cell receptor beta chains drawn from one sample of a study of response to subunit inactivated influenza vaccine. A single record per CDR3 protein comes from TCRdb applying MiXCR to the RT-PCR reads. The sample includes about 540,000 distinct CDR3 sequences, approximately 24% of them seen just once. This sample was also put to use in a study of T cells expressing NK-cell markers.

The sequencing here drew on CD4+ T cells sorted from PBMCs, taken roughly 13 days after vaccination. These receptors were collected from a man aged 45 to 65 who received an inactivated influenza vaccine. Both conserved end residues are part of each CDR3. The D gene is left open where the match is weak. Rows may omit the clone size; those that give it use once, few, many or a size class.

abundance: NA
j_gene: TRBJ2-2
v_gene: TRBV24-1
len: 19
d_gene: TRBD1
CDR3aa: CATSSPDRVIGTNTGELFF
CDR3nt: TGTGCCACCAGTTCCCCGGACAGGGTAATCGGTACGAACACCGGGGAGCTGTTTTTT

abundance: NA
j_gene: TRBJ2-5
v_gene: TRBV30
len: 17
d_gene: TRBD1
CDR3aa: CAWSVSRTLTGEETQYF
CDR3nt: TGTGCCTGGAGTGTCTCCCGAACCTTGACAGGGGAGGAGACCCAGTACTTC

abundance: few
j_gene: TRBJ2-1
v_gene: TRBV29-1
len: 13
d_gene: NA
CDR3aa: CSVEEGHYNEQFF
CDR3nt: TGCAGCGTTGAGGAGGGACATTACAATGAGCAGTTCTTC

abundance: NA
j_gene: TRBJ2-6
v_gene: TRBV10-2
len: 17
d_gene: NA
CDR3aa: CASSESMGGYGANVLTF
CDR3nt: TGCGCCAGCAGTGAGTCCATGGGGGGTTATGGGGCCAACGTCCTGACTTTC

abundance: NA
j_gene: TRBJ1-3
v_gene: TRBV4-3
len: 17
d_gene: TRBD1
CDR3aa: CASSRGGREITGNTIYF
CDR3nt: TGCGCCAGCAGCCGAGGGGGCCGCGAGATTACTGGAAACACCATATATTTT

abundance: many
j_gene: TRBJ2-3
v_gene: TRBV5-1
len: 13
d_gene: NA
CDR3aa: CASSFPSTDTQYF
CDR3nt: TGCGCCAGCAGCTTCCCTAGCACAGATACGCAGTATTTT

abundance: few
j_gene: TRBJ2-5
v_gene: TRBV28
len: 16
d_gene: NA
CDR3aa: CASSISGTKTTETQYF
CDR3nt: TGTGCCAGCAGTATCTCCGGGACAAAGACAACCGAGACCCAGTACTTC

abundance: few
j_gene: TRBJ2-7
v_gene: TRBV4-2
len: 14
d_gene: NA
CDR3aa: CASSQVEPGSEQYF
CDR3nt: TGTGCCAGCAGCCAAGTTGAACCAGGGTCCGAGCAGTACTTC

abundance: few
j_gene: TRBJ2-5
v_gene: TRBV29-1
len: 13
d_gene: NA
CDR3aa: CSVDQTGKETQYF
CDR3nt: TGCAGCGTGGACCAAACAGGGAAGGAGACCCAGTACTTC

abundance: NA
j_gene: TRBJ2-1
v_gene: TRBV7-8
len: 16
d_gene: NA
CDR3aa: CASSLASATSYNEQFF
CDR3nt: TGTGCCAGCAGCTTAGCCTCGGCAACCTCCTACAATGAGCAGTTCTTC

abundance: NA
j_gene: TRBJ2-5
v_gene: TRBV2
len: 12
d_gene: NA
CDR3aa: CASTVGLETQYF
CDR3nt: TGTGCCAGCACTGTGGGGCTGGAGACCCAGTACTTC

abundance: NA
j_gene: TRBJ2-6
v_gene: TRBV5-6
len: 15
d_gene: NA
CDR3aa: CASSLLVSGANVLTF
CDR3nt: TGTGCCAGCAGCTTGCTCGTCTCTGGGGCCAACGTCCTGACTTTC

abundance: NA
j_gene: TRBJ2-3
v_gene: TRBV30
len: 14
d_gene: TRBD2
CDR3aa: CAWRSAGGRDTQYF
CDR3nt: TGTGCCTGGAGATCAGCGGGGGGGCGGGATACGCAGTATTTT

abundance: NA
j_gene: TRBJ2-5
v_gene: TRBV6-5
len: 17
d_gene: TRBD2
CDR3aa: CASSYALAGGPQETQYF
CDR3nt: TGTGCCAGCAGTTACGCACTAGCGGGAGGCCCTCAGGAGACCCAGTACTTC

abundance: few
j_gene: TRBJ2-1
v_gene: TRBV29-1
len: 13
d_gene: NA
CDR3aa: CSASPHVNNEQFF
CDR3nt: TGCAGCGCTTCCCCTCATGTAAACAATGAGCAGTTCTTC

abundance: few
j_gene: TRBJ1-1
v_gene: TRBV10-3
len: 15
d_gene: NA
CDR3aa: CAISELIGVNTEAFF
CDR3nt: TGTGCCATCAGTGAGTTGATAGGAGTGAACACTGAAGCTTTCTTT

abundance: NA
j_gene: TRBJ2-2
v_gene: TRBV10-3
len: 15
d_gene: NA
CDR3aa: CAISESTSGTGELFF
CDR3nt: TGTGCCATCAGTGAGTCGACTAGTGGCACCGGGGAGCTGTTTTTT

abundance: NA
j_gene: TRBJ1-5
v_gene: TRBV19
len: 12
d_gene: NA
CDR3aa: CASSAYNQPQHF
CDR3nt: TGTGCCAGTAGTGCCTACAATCAGCCCCAGCATTTT

abundance: NA
j_gene: TRBJ2-2
v_gene: TRBV7-2
len: 14
d_gene: NA
CDR3aa: CASSLAGGIGELFF
CDR3nt: TGTGCCAGCAGCTTAGCGGGGGGTATCGGGGAGCTGTTTTTT

abundance: few
j_gene: TRBJ2-7
v_gene: TRBV11-1
len: 15
d_gene: TRBD2
CDR3aa: CASSFGGTSVHEQYF
CDR3nt: TGTGCCAGCAGCTTTGGCGGGACTAGTGTCCACGAGCAGTACTTC

abundance: NA
j_gene: TRBJ2-4
v_gene: TRBV11-1
len: 16
d_gene: NA
CDR3aa: CASSQNSGGMGNIQYF
CDR3nt: TGTGCCAGCAGCCAAAATTCGGGCGGGATGGGGAACATTCAGTACTTC

abundance: NA
j_gene: TRBJ1-3
v_gene: TRBV6-5
len: 16
d_gene: TRBD1
CDR3aa: CASSFSDRGPRNTIYF
CDR3nt: TGTGCCAGCAGTTTTTCCGACAGGGGGCCTAGAAACACCATATATTTT

abundance: NA
j_gene: TRBJ2-1
v_gene: TRBV7-2
len: 16
d_gene: NA
CDR3aa: CASSLHLLTRGNEQFF
CDR3nt: TGTGCCAGCAGCTTACACTTACTAACCCGGGGCAATGAGCAGTTCTTC

abundance: NA
j_gene: TRBJ1-3
v_gene: TRBV20-1
len: 15
d_gene: NA
CDR3aa: CSANAWGTSGNTIYF
CDR3nt: TGCAGTGCTAATGCTTGGGGGACCTCTGGAAACACCATATATTTT

abundance: NA
j_gene: TRBJ2-7
v_gene: TRBV7-9
len: 14
d_gene: TRBD2
CDR3aa: CASRQISGSNEQYF
CDR3nt: TGTGCCAGCAGGCAAATAAGCGGGAGCAACGAGCAGTACTTC

abundance: few
j_gene: TRBJ2-7
v_gene: TRBV7-2
len: 14
d_gene: NA
CDR3aa: CASSLISGSYEQYF
CDR3nt: TGTGCCAGCAGCTTAATTAGCGGCTCCTACGAGCAGTACTTC